These 18 T cell receptor beta chains originate from one sample sequenced in a study of blood T cell repertoires in COVID-19. Profiling relied on immunoSEQ multiplex PCR, and the TCRdb table lists in-frame clones only, not all of them. The sample has 150,000 to 200,000 clones, roughly 88% seen once. Sequencing input: PBMCs or T cells enriched from blood (not recorded which). The receptors were sampled from a woman younger than 35 who had recovered from COVID-19.

This clone was observed a single time. In DNA, the CDR3 is TGTGCCATCAGCTTGGACAGGGGGTTTTCTGAAGCTTTCTTT. This sequence encodes CAISLDRGFSEAFF. The gene calls are TRBV10-3 and TRBJ1-1, with 10 bases identical to TRBD1. The CDR3 extends over 14 amino acids. The V segment lost 6 bases and the J segment 6 bases; nucleotides outside the gene matches: 7. CDR1 is ENHRY and CDR2 is SYGVKD in the germline V gene.

The chain is built from TRBV6-5 and TRBJ2-7; 7 bases match TRBD1. Unmatched junction bases numbered 8, after V lost 0 bases and J lost 6 bases. CDR1 is MNHEY, CDR2 SVGAGI, per germline. This CDR3 has 15 amino acids. Here the CDR3 reads CASSYSRGQSIEQYF. CDR3 DNA sequence: TGTGCCAGCAGTTACTCTCGGGGACAGTCGATCGAGCAGTACTTC.

V and J are TRBV6-2 or TRBV6-3 and TRBJ1-3, with D possibly matching TRBD1 (5 bases). CDR1 and CDR2 (germline): MNHEY, SVGEGT. V lost 0 bases and J 2 bases, leaving 14 bases between the germline ends. The CDR3 is 17 residues long. The CDR3 protein is CASSYSRSGLPGNTIYF. The CDR3 nucleotides read TGTGCCAGCAGTTACTCGCGCTCGGGACTCCCTGGAAACACCATATATTTT.

The J gene is TRBJ2-3, the V gene TRBV14, with D tentatively TRBD2 (7 bases). The CDR3 loop spans 14 amino acids. CDR1 is SGHDN and CDR2 is FVKESK in the germline V gene. V dropped 4 bases and J dropped 2 bases, with 10 bases sitting between them. CDR3 sequence (DNA): TGTGCCAGCAGCCCTCGGGGGGCCACAGATACGCAGTATTTT. It translates to CASSPRGATDTQYF.

This clone was counted a single time. This sequence joins TRBV6-5 and TRBJ2-1, with 9 bases that match TRBD2. The ends lost 6 bases at V and 10 bases at J; junction bases unmatched: 13. The germline gives CDR1 MNHEY, CDR2 SVGAGI. CDR3 length: 15 amino acids. In DNA, the CDR3 is TGTGCCAGCAGACCACCTAGCGGGATGGGCGCGGAGCAGTTCTTC. It translates to CASRPPSGMGAEQFF.

This clone was picked up a small number of times. The J gene is TRBJ1-1, the V gene TRBV28; 12 bases fit TRBD1. CDR1 MDHEN and CDR2 SYDVKM come from the germline V gene. The ends lost 4 bases at V and 10 bases at J; junction bases unmatched: 7. The CDR3 is 14 amino acids. The CDR3: CASSSGQGAGGAFF. The CDR3 coding sequence is TGTGCCAGCAGTTCGGGACAGGGGGCAGGCGGAGCTTTCTTT.

This rearrangement joins TRBV28 to TRBJ2-5, with TRBD2 matching over 12 bases. This CDR3 has 14 residues. The germline V gene has CDR1 MDHEN and CDR2 SYDVKM. J lost 6 bases, V lost 6 bases, and 5 bases had no gene match. In DNA form, the CDR3 reads TGTGCCAGCAGACCCACTAGCGGGGGGCAGACCCAGTACTTC. Translating it yields CASRPTSGGQTQYF.

This clone was seen a handful of times. The CDR3 DNA follows: TGTGCCACCAGCGACCCAATGGTTGAGAGGGCCCAGTACTTC. Amino acid sequence: CATSDPMVERAQYF. The chain joins TRBV24-1 to TRBJ2-5; possible D gene TRBD2, 5 bases. Germline V gene sequence: CDR1 KGHDR, CDR2 SFDVKD. With 7 bases removed from V and 9 bases from J, the gap between germline ends came to 20 bases. This CDR3 has 14 amino acids.

The J gene is TRBJ1-5, the V gene TRBV28; D perhaps matches TRBD1 (6 bases). Per the germline V gene, CDR1 is MDHEN and CDR2 is SYDVKM. V lost 5 bases and J lost 7, with 15 bases in between. The CDR3 loop spans 14 amino acids. CDR3 in amino acids: CASSPTGTGQPQHF. DNA of the CDR3: TGTGCCAGCAGTCCGACAGGCACCGGGCAGCCCCAGCATTTT.

V and J are TRBV14 and TRBJ2-1; 7 bases line up with TRBD2. Germline V gives CDR1 SGHDN, CDR2 FVKESK. The CDR3 is 18 amino acids. Trimming cost V 5 bases and J 4 bases; bases outside gene matches: 17. The CDR3 region is CASSSPREAYYGYNEQFF. For the CDR3, the DNA is TGTGCCAGCAGCTCTCCCCGGGAGGCGTACTACGGGTACAATGAGCAGTTCTTC. The entire variable domain, with the rest obtained from reference TRBV14 and TRBJ2-1, is as follows: EAGVTQFPSHSVIEKGQTVTLRCDPISGHDNLYWYRRVMGKEIKFLLHFVKESKQDESGMPNNRFLAERTGGTYSTLKVQPAELEDSGVYFCASSSPREAYYGYNEQFFGPGTRLTVL.

This chain connects TRBV19 to TRBJ2-5; D gene unclear. Trimming removed 3 bases at V and 5 bases at J, with 10 bases between. The CDR3 length is 13 residues. From germline, CDR1 is LNHDA and CDR2 SQIVND (reference sequence). CDR3 loop: CASSISPGETQYF. The CDR3 nucleotides read TGTGCCAGTAGTATTAGTCCCGGGGAGACCCAGTACTTC.

The genes are TRBV5-4 and TRBJ2-1; TRBD2 matches at 12 bases. The CDR3 covers 18 residues. Losses at the gene ends were 5 bases for V and 0 bases for J; bases not matched to a gene: 9. CDR1 and CDR2 (germline): SGHNT, YYREEE (reference sequence). The CDR3 loop is CASRAGTSGLSSYNEQFF. The CDR3 region has the DNA TGTGCCAGCAGAGCCGGGACTAGCGGGCTAAGCTCCTACAATGAGCAGTTCTTC.

CDR3: CASVRGLLNEQYF. CDR3 nucleotides: TGTGCCAGCGTCAGGGGGCTTCTAAACGAGCAGTACTTC. The chain joins TRBV2 to TRBJ2-7; 8 nucleotides agree with TRBD1. The germline V gene encodes CDR1 SNHLY and CDR2 FYNNEI. The CDR3 has 13 amino acids. V lost 8 bases, J lost 5 bases, and 8 bases stayed unmatched.

This clone came up once. The CDR3 protein is CASSVDATFNSPLHF. CDR3 DNA sequence: TGTGCCAGCAGCGTAGATGCTACCTTTAATTCACCCCTCCACTTT. The rearrangement uses TRBV9 and TRBJ1-6; no definite D call. The CDR3 is 15 amino acids. The V and J ends lost 0 bases and 6 bases respectively, with 10 bases between them. Germline CDR1 and CDR2: SGDLS and YYNGEE.

CDR3 coding DNA: TGTGCCAGCAGTTACCGGGACACTAGAAATGGCTACACCTTC. Translating gives CASSYRDTRNGYTF. This chain links TRBV6-5 with TRBJ1-2; D might be TRBD1 (6 bases). The CDR3 consists of 14 residues. Germline V gene data show CDR1 as MNHEY and CDR2 as SVGAGI. V lost 2 bases to trimming and J lost 6 bases, with 13 bases between them.

J is TRBJ1-2 and V is TRBV6-5; D not certain. Germline-derived CDR1 and CDR2 are MNHEY and SVGAGI. The CDR3 extends over 14 amino acids. Trimming shortened V by 7 bases and J by 2 bases, and 14 bases separated the two germline ends. CDR3 coding DNA: TGTGCCAGCACCCAAGGACTGATGAACTATGGCTACACCTTC. Its protein product is CASTQGLMNYGYTF.

The genes are TRBV6-5 and TRBJ1-5; perhaps TRBD1 as D (6 bases). The CDR3 spans 15 residues. Germline V lookup: CDR1 MNHEY, CDR2 SVGAGI. The V end was cut by 8 bases, the J end by 0 bases, with 14 bases between. The CDR3 protein is CASGGGVYSNQPQHF. CDR3 bases: TGTGCCAGCGGAGGGGGGGTCTATAGCAATCAGCCCCAGCATTTT.

The chain combines TRBV21-1 with TRBJ1-4; TRBD1, the table's D call, was not compared with the DNA. TRBV21-1 is shown as a pseudogene. The CDR3 has 12 residues. Here the CDR3 DNA reads TGTGCCAGCAGACATTCTAATGAAAAACTGTTTTTT. The encoded protein is CASRHSNEKLFF.